Each of the 8 T cell receptor beta chains below was sequenced from the same sample in a study of shared clonotypes between healthy human individuals. Naive-designated CD8 cells lacked CD45RO, were positively enriched for CCR7, and omitted terminally differentiated effector memory CD45RA+ cells. Produced via immunoSEQ multiplex PCR; TCRdb's table is partial and in-frame only. This table has 1.5 million to 2.5 million clones, about 95% appearing once. The sequenced sample consisted of naive CD8+ T cells sorted from blood. These receptor sequences come from a man between 18 and 35 years old in good health.

V is TRBV23-1 and J is TRBJ2-1; perhaps D is TRBD1 or TRBD2 (5 bases each). TRBV23-1 is sorted into the ORF group, with uncertain function. The CDR3 has 16 amino acids. Trimming removed 4 bases at V and 5 bases at J, with 18 bases between. The CDR3: CASSRLSGRTNNEQFF. The CDR3, as DNA: TGCGCCAGCAGTCGGCTCTCGGGACGGACCAACAATGAGCAGTTCTTC.

The chain links TRBV7-2 to TRBJ1-2; D may be TRBD1 (6 bases). Germline V CDR1 and CDR2: SGHTA, FQGNSA. The CDR3 contains 15 residues. Trimming pared 6 bases from V and 5 bases from J, leaving 19 bases between. Here the CDR3 DNA reads TGTGCCAGCAGGGAGCCTGACAGGATGAGATATGGCTACACCTTC. It translates to CASREPDRMRYGYTF. Complete variable domain (other parts from reference TRBV7-2 and TRBJ1-2): GAGVSQSPSNKVTEKGKDVELRCDPISGHTALYWYRQSLGQGLEFLIYFQGNSAPDKSGLPSDRFSAERTGGSVSTLTIQRTQQEDSAVYLCASREPDRMRYGYTFGSGTRLTVV.

This clone showed up just once. The chain is built from TRBV9 and TRBJ1-1, with D unclear. The ends were cut back, 4 bases at V and 1 base at J, with 5 bases in the middle. The CDR3 has 12 amino acids. Germline V gene lookup returns CDR1 SGDLS and CDR2 YYNGEE. The CDR3 nucleotides read TGTGCCAGCAGCTCGGGGAACACTGAAGCTTTCTTT. Encoded protein: CASSSGNTEAFF.

The chain couples TRBV2 to TRBJ1-6; D gene ambiguous. Germline values: CDR1 SNHLY, CDR2 FYNNEI. This CDR3 comprises 15 residues. Trimming removed 7 bases at V and 7 bases at J, with 17 bases between. CDR3 in DNA: TGTGCCAGCAAGGAGGAGTACCACTTAAATTCACCCCTCCACTTT. Protein: CASKEEYHLNSPLHF. Combining the CDR3 with reference TRBV2 and TRBJ1-6 gives the whole variable domain EPEVTQTPSHQVTQMGQEVILRCVPISNHLYFYWYRQILGQKVEFLVSFYNNEISEKSEIFDDQFSVERPDGSNFTLKIRSTKLEDSAMYFCASKEEYHLNSPLHFGNGTRLTVT.

The chain carries TRBV4-1 and TRBJ2-3, with no clear D. There are 12 residues in the CDR3. CDR1 MGHRA and CDR2 YSYEKL come from the germline V gene. Trimming pared 4 bases from V and 2 bases from J, leaving 4 bases between. CDR3 amino acids: CASSPDTDTQYF. CDR3 DNA: TGCGCCAGCAGCCCTGACACAGATACGCAGTATTTT.

The J gene is TRBJ2-7, the V gene TRBV25-1; D gene uncertain. This CDR3 is 17 amino acids long. Germline-derived CDR1 and CDR2 are MGHDK and SYGVNS. The V end was cut by 1 base, the J end by 2 bases, with 18 bases between. CDR3 region: CASSESPPRTAAYEQYF. The CDR3 DNA reads TGTGCCAGCAGTGAATCCCCCCCAAGGACGGCAGCCTACGAGCAGTACTTC.

As to this clone: The sample contains more than one DNA sequence encoding this CDR3. This rearrangement joins TRBV9 to TRBJ2-1, with no clear D. Trimming removed 4 bases at V and 2 bases at J, with 4 bases between. The CDR3 sequence is 12 residues long. The germline gives CDR1 SGDLS, CDR2 YYNGEE. CDR3 protein: CASSPPYNEQFF. CDR3 DNA sequence: TGTGCCAGCAGCCCCCCCTACAATGAGCAGTTCTTC.

The CDR3 nucleotides are TGTGCCAGCAGCTGGACAGGGGACACCGGGGAGCTGTTTTTT. It is translated as CASSWTGDTGELFF. The chain uses TRBV5-6 and TRBJ2-2; 9 positions match TRBD1. V lost 3 bases, J lost 3 bases, and 0 bases stayed unmatched. Germline CDR1 is SGHDT and CDR2 is YYEEEE. The CDR3 sequence is 14 residues long.